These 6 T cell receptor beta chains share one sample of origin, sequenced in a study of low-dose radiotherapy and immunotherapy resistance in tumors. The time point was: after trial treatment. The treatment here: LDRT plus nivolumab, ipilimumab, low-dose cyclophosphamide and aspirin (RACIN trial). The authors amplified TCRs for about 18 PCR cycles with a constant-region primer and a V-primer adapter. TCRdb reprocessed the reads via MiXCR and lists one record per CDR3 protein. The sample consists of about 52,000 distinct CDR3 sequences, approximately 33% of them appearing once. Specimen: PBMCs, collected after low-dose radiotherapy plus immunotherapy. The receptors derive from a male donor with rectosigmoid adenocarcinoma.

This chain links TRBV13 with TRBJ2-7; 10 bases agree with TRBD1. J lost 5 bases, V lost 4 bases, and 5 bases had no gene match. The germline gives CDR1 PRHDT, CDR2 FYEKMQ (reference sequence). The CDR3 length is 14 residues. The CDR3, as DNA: TGTGCCAGCAGCTGGCCGGGACAGGGGAACGAGCAGTACTTC. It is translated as CASSWPGQGNEQYF. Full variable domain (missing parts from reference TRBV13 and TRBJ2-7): AAGVIQSPRHLIKEKRETATLKCYPIPRHDTVYWYQQGPGQDPQFLISFYEKMQSDKGSIPDRFSAQQFSDYHSELNMSSLELGDSALYFCASSWPGQGNEQYFGPGTRLTVT.

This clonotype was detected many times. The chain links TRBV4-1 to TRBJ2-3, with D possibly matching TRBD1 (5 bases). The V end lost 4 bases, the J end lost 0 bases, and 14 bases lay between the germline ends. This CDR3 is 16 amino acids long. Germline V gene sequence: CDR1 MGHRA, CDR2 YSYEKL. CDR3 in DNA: TGCGCCAGCAGCCGGGTGGGGCGGAGAAGCACAGATACGCAGTATTTT. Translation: CASSRVGRRSTDTQYF.

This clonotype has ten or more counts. The CDR3 DNA is TGCAGTGCTAGAGCGAGCGGGACTAACACCGGGGAGCTGTTTTTT. It is translated as CSARASGTNTGELFF. V is TRBV20-1 and J is TRBJ2-2, with 7 bases fitting TRBD2. V lost 1 base to trimming and J lost 2 bases; unmatched junction nucleotides: 4. The CDR3 is made up of 15 amino acids. Germline CDR1 and CDR2: DFQATT and SNEGSKA (reference sequence).

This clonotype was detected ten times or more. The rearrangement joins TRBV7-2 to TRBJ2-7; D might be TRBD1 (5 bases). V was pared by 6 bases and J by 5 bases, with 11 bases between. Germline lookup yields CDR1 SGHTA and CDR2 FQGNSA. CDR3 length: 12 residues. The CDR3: CASRFEGDEQYF. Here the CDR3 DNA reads TGTGCCAGCAGATTTGAAGGGGACGAGCAGTACTTC. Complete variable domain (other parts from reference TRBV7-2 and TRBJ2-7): GAGVSQSPSNKVTEKGKDVELRCDPISGHTALYWYRQSLGQGLEFLIYFQGNSAPDKSGLPSDRFSAERTGGSVSTLTIQRTQQEDSAVYLCASRFEGDEQYFGPGTRLTVT.

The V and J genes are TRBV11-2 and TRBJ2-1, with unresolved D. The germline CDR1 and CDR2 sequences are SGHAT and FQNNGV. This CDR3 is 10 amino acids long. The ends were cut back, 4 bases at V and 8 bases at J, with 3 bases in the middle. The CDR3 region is CASSSYEQFF. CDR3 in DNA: TGTGCCAGCAGCTCCTATGAGCAGTTCTTC.

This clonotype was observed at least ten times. CDR3 protein: CASSLSWGGAHEQYF. DNA for the CDR3: TGTGCCAGCAGTTTATCGTGGGGGGGGGCCCACGAGCAGTACTTC. The chain joins TRBV27 to TRBJ2-7; D is possibly TRBD2 (7 bases). Germline CDR1 MNHEY, CDR2 SMNVEV (reference sequence). CDR3 size: 15 residues. V lost 0 bases, J lost 5 bases, and 14 bases lay in between.